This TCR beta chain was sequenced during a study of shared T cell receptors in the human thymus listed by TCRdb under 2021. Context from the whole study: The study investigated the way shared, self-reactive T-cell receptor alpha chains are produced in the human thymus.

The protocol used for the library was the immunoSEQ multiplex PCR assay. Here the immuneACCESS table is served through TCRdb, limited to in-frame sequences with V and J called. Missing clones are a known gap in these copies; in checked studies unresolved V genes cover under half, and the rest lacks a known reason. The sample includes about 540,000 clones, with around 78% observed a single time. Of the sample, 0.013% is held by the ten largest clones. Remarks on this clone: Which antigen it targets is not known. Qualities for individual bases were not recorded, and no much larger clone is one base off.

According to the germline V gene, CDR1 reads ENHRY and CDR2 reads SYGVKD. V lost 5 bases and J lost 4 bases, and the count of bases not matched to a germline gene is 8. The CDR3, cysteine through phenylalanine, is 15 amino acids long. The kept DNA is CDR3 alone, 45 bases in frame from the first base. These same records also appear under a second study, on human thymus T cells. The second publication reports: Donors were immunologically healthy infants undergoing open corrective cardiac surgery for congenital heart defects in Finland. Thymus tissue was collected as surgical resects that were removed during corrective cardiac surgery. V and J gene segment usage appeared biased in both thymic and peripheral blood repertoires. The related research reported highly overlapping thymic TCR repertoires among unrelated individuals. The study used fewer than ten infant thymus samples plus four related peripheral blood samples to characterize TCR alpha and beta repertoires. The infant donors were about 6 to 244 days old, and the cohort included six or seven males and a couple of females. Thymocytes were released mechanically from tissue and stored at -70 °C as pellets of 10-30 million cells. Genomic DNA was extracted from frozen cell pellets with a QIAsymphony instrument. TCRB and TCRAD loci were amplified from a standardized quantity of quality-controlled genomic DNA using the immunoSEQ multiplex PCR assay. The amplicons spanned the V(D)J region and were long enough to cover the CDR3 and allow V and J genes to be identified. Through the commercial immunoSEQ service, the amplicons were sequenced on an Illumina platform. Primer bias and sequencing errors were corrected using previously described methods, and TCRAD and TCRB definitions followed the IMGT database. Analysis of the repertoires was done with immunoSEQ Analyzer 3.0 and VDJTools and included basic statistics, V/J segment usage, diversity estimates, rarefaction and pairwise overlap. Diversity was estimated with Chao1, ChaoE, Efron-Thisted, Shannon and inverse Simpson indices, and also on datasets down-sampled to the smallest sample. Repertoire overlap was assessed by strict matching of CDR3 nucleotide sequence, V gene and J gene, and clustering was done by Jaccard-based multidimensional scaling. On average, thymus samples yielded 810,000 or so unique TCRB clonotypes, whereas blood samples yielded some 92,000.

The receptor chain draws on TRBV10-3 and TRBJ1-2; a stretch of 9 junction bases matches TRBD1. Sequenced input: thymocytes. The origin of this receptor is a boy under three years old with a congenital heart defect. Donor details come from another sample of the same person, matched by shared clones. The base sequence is TGTGCCATCAGTCCCCGGGACAGGGAGGGCTATGGCTACACCTTC. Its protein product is CAISPRDREGYGYTF.